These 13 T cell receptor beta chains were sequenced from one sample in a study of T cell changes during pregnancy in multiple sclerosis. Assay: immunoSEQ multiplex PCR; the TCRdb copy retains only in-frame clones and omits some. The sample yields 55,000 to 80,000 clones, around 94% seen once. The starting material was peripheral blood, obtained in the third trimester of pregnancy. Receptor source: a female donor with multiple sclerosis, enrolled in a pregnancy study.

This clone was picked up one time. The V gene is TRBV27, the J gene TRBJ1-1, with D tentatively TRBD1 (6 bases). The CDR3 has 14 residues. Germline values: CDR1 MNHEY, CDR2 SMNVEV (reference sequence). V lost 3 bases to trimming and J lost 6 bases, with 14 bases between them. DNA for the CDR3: TGTGCCAGCAGTTTTAATGGGCAGGGGTCTGAAGCTTTCTTT. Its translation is CASSFNGQGSEAFF.

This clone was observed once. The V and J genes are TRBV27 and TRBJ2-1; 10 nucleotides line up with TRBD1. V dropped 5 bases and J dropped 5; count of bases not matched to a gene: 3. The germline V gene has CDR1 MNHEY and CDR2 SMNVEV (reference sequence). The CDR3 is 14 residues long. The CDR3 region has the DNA TGTGCCAGCAGTCGGACAGGGGGTAACAATGAGCAGTTCTTC. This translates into CASSRTGGNNEQFF.

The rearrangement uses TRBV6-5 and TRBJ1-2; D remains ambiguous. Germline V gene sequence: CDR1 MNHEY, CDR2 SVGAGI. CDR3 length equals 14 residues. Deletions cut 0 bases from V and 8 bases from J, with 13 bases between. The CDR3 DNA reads TGTGCCAGCAGTTACTCGAGAGGTCCCTGGGGCTACACCTTC. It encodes CASSYSRGPWGYTF.

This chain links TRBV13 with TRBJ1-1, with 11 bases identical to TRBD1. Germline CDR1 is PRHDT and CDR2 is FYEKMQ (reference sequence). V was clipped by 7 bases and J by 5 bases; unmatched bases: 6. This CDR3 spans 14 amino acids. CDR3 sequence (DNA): TGTGCCAGCACCCAGGACAGGGGGCGGACTGAAGCTTTCTTT. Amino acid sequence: CASTQDRGRTEAFF.

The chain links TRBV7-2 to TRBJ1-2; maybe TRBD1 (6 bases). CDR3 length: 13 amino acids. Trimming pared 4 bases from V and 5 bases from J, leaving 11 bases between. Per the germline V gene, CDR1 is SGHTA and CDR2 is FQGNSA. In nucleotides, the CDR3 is TGTGCCAGCAGCTCCCGGGACATATATGGCTACACCTTC. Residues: CASSSRDIYGYTF.

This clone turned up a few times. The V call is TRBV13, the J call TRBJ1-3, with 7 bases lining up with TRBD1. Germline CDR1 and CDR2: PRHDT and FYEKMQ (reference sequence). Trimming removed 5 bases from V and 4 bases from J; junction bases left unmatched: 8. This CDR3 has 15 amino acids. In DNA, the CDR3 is TGTGCCAGCAGCGTACGAGGGACAGTGGGAAACACCATATATTTT. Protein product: CASSVRGTVGNTIYF.

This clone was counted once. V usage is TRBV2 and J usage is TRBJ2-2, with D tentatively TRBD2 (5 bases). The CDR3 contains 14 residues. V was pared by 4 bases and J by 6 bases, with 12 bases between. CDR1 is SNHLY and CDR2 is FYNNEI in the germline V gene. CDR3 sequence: CASSGRLGSGELFF. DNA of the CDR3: TGTGCCAGCAGTGGGAGGTTAGGGTCCGGGGAGCTGTTTTTT.

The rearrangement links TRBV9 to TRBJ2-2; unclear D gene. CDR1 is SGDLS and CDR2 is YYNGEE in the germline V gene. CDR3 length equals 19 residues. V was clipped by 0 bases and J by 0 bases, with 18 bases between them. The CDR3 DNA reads TGTGCCAGCAGCGTAGGTAACGGCGGCGCGTTCGCGAACACCGGGGAGCTGTTTTTT. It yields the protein CASSVGNGGAFANTGELFF.

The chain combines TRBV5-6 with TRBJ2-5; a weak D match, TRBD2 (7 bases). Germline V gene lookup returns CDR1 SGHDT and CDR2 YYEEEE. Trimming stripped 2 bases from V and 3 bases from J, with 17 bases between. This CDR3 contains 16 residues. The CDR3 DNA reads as TGTGCCAGCAGCTTACCTTGGGGGGGGGACAAAGAGACCCAGTACTTC. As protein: CASSLPWGGDKETQYF.

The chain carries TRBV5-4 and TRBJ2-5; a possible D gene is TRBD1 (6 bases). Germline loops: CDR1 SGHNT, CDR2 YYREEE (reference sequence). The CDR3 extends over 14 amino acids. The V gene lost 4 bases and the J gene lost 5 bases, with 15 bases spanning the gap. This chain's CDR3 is CASSAQQGAETQYF. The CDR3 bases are TGTGCCAGCAGCGCCCAACAGGGTGCGGAGACCCAGTACTTC.

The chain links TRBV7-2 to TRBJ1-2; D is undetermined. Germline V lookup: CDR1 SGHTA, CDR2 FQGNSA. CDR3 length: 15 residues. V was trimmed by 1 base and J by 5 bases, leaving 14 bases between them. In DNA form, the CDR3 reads TGTGCCAGCAGCTTAGAGGAAGGAGGCCGGTATGGCTACACCTTC. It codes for CASSLEEGGRYGYTF.

In DNA form, the CDR3 reads TGTGCCAGCAGCCGGGGGGATCAGCCCCAGCATTTT. It translates to CASSRGDQPQHF. The J gene is TRBJ1-5, the V gene TRBV9; possible D gene TRBD1, 5 bases. The ends were cut back, 4 bases at V and 5 bases at J, with 7 bases in the middle. The CDR3 contains 12 residues. Looked up from germline, CDR1 is SGDLS and CDR2 is YYNGEE.

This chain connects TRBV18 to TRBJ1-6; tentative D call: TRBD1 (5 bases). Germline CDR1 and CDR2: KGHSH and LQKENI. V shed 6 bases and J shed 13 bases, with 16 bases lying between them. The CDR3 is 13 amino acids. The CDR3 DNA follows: TGTGCCAGCTCGTTTGCAGGGATCCCCCCCCTCCACTTT. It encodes CASSFAGIPPLHF.